This note documents a single T cell receptor (beta chain) sequence. The antigen remains undetermined. V lost 4 bases, J lost 7 bases, and 9 bases stayed unmatched. CDR3 size: 15 residues. Per the germline V gene, CDR1 is MGHRA and CDR2 is YSYEKL. CD45RO/CCR7/CD25/CD127/CD95/CD27 staining was used to isolate CD4+ naive, central memory, regulatory and stem cell-like memory cells by sorting. The isolated RNA, all of it, was reverse transcribed, so expressed TCRB transcripts were what got sequenced. The data were produced by immunoSEQ multiplex PCR, yet TCRdb's version contains in-frame clones alone and is incomplete. The sample has around 500,000 clones; approximately 28% are singletons. This sample was taken from a study of beta chain features in type 1 diabetes. Turning to the study itself: Age, gender and cell yields were similar between patients and healthy donors. The number of sorted cells examined across all samples was around 110 million.

Findings and limits, study-wide: In patients and controls equally, PCR might favor templates that are shorter.

The sequenced sample was naive CD4+ T cells from blood. V usage is TRBV4-1 and J usage is TRBJ2-4; 8 bases align to TRBD2. The clonotype was recovered from a man aged 18 to 35 in good health. Here the CDR3 reads CASSLPGTRGNIQYF. The CDR3 coding sequence is TGCGCCAGCAGCCTACCAGGGACTAGGGGGAACATTCAGTACTTC.